This TCR beta chain was retrieved from a study of blood T cells in healthy people across ages. Study findings and constraints: Aged donors had fewer naive CD4+ cells and lower diversity than long-lived donors. In these data, TCR beta diversity tracked strongly with naive T cell percentage.

This clonotype was counted between two and nine times. Its antigen remains unknown. The CDR3 length is 14 residues. V gave up 8 bases and J gave up 4 bases; unmatched junction bases: 10. CDR1 and CDR2 (germline): SNHLY, FYNNEI. Caucasian, healthy and from Russia, the donors were aged between about 6 and 90. Each sample provided at least 6 micrograms of extracted total RNA. For the second PCR, which ran for about 7 to 11 cycles, a sample-barcoded 5' primer and a J-beta primer mix were used. TCRdb processed the 5' RACE reads anew with MiXCR; each CDR3 protein has one entry. This repertoire shows roughly 720,000 distinct CDR3 sequences, about 55% found once; its top ten account for around 41%.

Sequenced: blood. The chain uses TRBV2 and TRBJ2-5; 7 bases fit TRBD2. The TCR sequence derives from a man older than 75 in good health. The CDR3 sequence is CASGAGPPTETQYF. The CDR3 region has the DNA TGTGCCAGCGGAGCGGGGCCTCCGACAGAGACCCAGTACTTC.